This T cell receptor beta chain was recovered during a study of T cell responses to AZD1222 COVID-19 vaccine (dated by TCRdb to the early 2020s). Regarding the study in general: A total of 233 trial participants underwent TCR sequencing, of whom about 200 had received two doses of AZD1222 and around 25 had received two doses of the MenACWY control vaccine. Trial participants were enrolled by age into subgroups of 18-55, 56-69 and 70-plus years, and 148, 28 and 57 TCR-sequenced participants, respectively, were included in these subgroups.

Summary of the overall study and its limitations: The 56-69-year group was small, and its depth increase did not reach significance, likely because of low power. A significant rise in spike-specific TCR breadth and depth was observed after two AZD1222 doses relative to day 0 and relative to MenACWY recipients. No day 14 peak-response samples were available, so repertoires were characterized only after the peak T cell response. Participants were mostly white British and included more females than males, and it was suggested by the authors that clonal diversity may have been underestimated. Conclusions about previously exposed vaccinees were limited because only six AZD1222 recipients were SARS-CoV-2 seropositive at baseline. Reportedly, close to half of the unique spike-specific TCRs recognized epitopes lying outside the regions that are mutated in the B.1.351 and B.1.1.7 variants. Vaccine-associated CD4 TCRs spanned the whole spike protein, with dominant responses in regions 160-218 and 743-854.

The label giving this sample's time point can be read as: about 28 days (+/-7) after the second vaccine dose. AZD1222 recipients with second doses at about 4 weeks or about 12 weeks were pooled, because spike-specific TCR depth and breadth did not differ between schedules. The vaccinee samples were drawn from two UK trials, COV001 and COV002, one of which was a single-blind randomized controlled phase 2/3 trial testing AZD1222 (ChAdOx1 nCoV-19) in healthy adults. Trial participant PBMC samples were collected at day 0 and day 28 after the second dose for TCRbeta chain sequencing. The CDR3 regions of human TCRbeta chains were analyzed by immunosequencing. The study's processing was this. Repertoire TCRs were matched against a reference library of SARS-CoV-2-specific TCRs generated with the MIRA antigen-specificity platform. Breadth was defined as the fraction of unique TCRs that were SARS-CoV-2-associated, and depth was defined as the fraction of total T cells that were SARS-CoV-2-associated. Using the MIRA data, each spike-specific TCR was assigned both to the spike region to which the TCR was reactive and to a CD4 or CD8 class. Log10-transformed breadth and depth values were compared by one-way ANOVA with Sidak's multiple comparisons tests. TCRdb holds this immuneACCESS table with in-frame rearrangements only. Some clones are missing; in checked studies, unresolved V genes explain under half, and the rest has no known cause. V and J calls and clone size are those listed in that table; D and trimming were worked out from the DNA. This sample gives over 70,000 clones in total; over 85% of them show up just once. Clones ranked in the top ten supply about 5.2% of the sample.

Remarks on this clone: No cognate antigen has been identified for it. The record has no base qualities; no much larger clone is one base away.

The sample here was peripheral blood, taken 28 days after the second AZD1222 dose. This clonotype was sampled from an adult who received the AZD1222 COVID-19 vaccine.

The DNA sequence follows: TGTGCCAGCTCACCAACCCTATTCTCTAGCGGATCGAACACCGGGGAGCTGTTTTTT. Its protein is CASSPTLFSSGSNTGELFF. The rearranged chain carries TRBV18 and TRBJ2-2; 7 bases in the middle match TRBD2. Measured from the cysteine to the phenylalanine, the CDR3 is 19 residues long. The CDR3 DNA has 57 bases and is translated from base 1. Compared with germline, V lacks 2 bases and J lacks 0 bases; bases without a gene match: 12. For CDR1 and CDR2, the germline V gene lists KGHSH and LQKENI.